This record concerns one T cell receptor (beta chain) sequence. What it binds is not known. The PCR was carried out with 60 Vbeta primers and 13 Jbeta primers. Per the original data handling: Counted up in a later analysis, unique TCR beta chains came to approximately 77 million, with some 11 million shared. This table comes from immunoSEQ multiplex PCR, and its TCRdb copy is limited to in-frame clones, with some not included. V and J calls and clone size are as listed in that table; D and trimming were resolved from the DNA. The data show about 67,000 clones, with 85% to 90% seen just once and over 10% held by the top ten. The source of the sample is a study of cytomegalovirus exposure and HLA in healthy donors. Study outcomes and limitations: In vitro experiments confirmed that three CMV-associated chains were specific for CMV antigens.

Trimming cost V 0 bases and J 5 bases, with 13 bases left between them. Germline V gives CDR1 MGHRA, CDR2 YSYEKL. The CDR3 loop spans 15 amino acids. The sample was PBMCs. This chain connects TRBV4-1 to TRBJ1-1; the D is unclear. The TCR was taken from a woman aged 25 to 39 in good health and CMV-seropositive. The CDR3: CASSQDGGVRTEAFF. The CDR3 region has the DNA TGCGCCAGCAGCCAAGACGGCGGGGTAAGAACTGAAGCTTTCTTT.